This paragraph reports one TCR beta chain. These data originate in a study of T-cell memory formation after mild COVID-19. The authors produced TCR alpha and TCR beta cDNA libraries with sample barcodes and UMIs by 5'RACE using constant-segment primers. TCRdb re-called the 5' RACE reads through MiXCR, storing one row per CDR3 protein. The table records approximately 180,000 distinct CDR3 sequences, around 16% of them present only once. The CDR3 extends over 17 amino acids. The V end lost 3 bases, the J end lost 0 bases, and 13 bases lay between the germline ends. Germline V gives CDR1 KGHDR, CDR2 SFDVKD.

The material sequenced was PBMCs or a T cell subset sorted from them (not recorded which). The receptor's source is an adult woman who had mild COVID-19 (a few samples of this study predate the infection). Cell type and time point are not known. The rearrangement links TRBV24-1 to TRBJ2-2; D unclear. CDR3 sequence: CATSDPARTSNTGELFF. Here the CDR3 DNA reads TGTGCCACCAGTGATCCCGCCAGGACCTCGAACACCGGGGAGCTGTTTTTT.